The present T cell receptor beta chain was sequenced within a study of T cells in tuberculosis. Study details: In South Africa, adults with active tuberculosis were compared with IGRA-negative and latently infected IGRA-positive adolescents.

This CDR3 is built from 14 residues. Germline CDR1 is MGHDK and CDR2 is SYGVNS. Trimming left V 0 bases short and J 6 bases short, with 9 bases between. Using immunoSEQ multiplex PCR, the repertoire was profiled, and TCRdb retains in-frame clones only, with some absent. Of 40,000 to 50,000 clones in the sample, 95% are singletons; the top ten hold roughly 3.5%. The sequence derives from a donor aged 10 to 29 with latent tuberculosis or without tuberculosis infection. Sequenced sample: PBMCs. The chain has TRBV25-1 and TRBJ2-1; possible D gene TRBD2, 5 bases. The CDR3 region is CASSEYLGLNEQFF. CDR3 nucleotide sequence: TGTGCCAGCAGTGAATATCTTGGACTCAATGAGCAGTTCTTC.